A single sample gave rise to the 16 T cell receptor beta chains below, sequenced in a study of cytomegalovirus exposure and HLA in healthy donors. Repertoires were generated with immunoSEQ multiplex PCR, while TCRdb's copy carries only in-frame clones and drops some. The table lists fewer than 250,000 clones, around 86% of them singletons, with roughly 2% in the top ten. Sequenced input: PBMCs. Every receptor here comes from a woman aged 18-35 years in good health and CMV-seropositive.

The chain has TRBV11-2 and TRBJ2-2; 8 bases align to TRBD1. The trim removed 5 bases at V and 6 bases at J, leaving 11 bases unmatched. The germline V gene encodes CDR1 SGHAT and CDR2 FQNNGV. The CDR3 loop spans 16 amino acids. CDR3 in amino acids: CASSGIRGPDAGELFF. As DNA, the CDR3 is TGTGCCAGCAGCGGAATCAGGGGGCCCGACGCCGGGGAGCTGTTTTTT.

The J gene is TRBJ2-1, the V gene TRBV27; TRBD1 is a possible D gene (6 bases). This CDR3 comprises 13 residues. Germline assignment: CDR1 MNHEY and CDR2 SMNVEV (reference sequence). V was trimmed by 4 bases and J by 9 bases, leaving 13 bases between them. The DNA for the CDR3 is TGTGCCAGCAGTTACGGCAGGGGTAGTGAGCAGTTCTTC. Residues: CASSYGRGSEQFF.

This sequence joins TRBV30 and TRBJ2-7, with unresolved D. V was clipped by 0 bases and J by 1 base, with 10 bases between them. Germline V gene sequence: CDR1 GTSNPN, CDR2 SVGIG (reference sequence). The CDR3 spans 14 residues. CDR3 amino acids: CAWSVQQKSYEQYF. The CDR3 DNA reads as TGTGCCTGGAGTGTACAACAGAAATCCTACGAGCAGTACTTC.

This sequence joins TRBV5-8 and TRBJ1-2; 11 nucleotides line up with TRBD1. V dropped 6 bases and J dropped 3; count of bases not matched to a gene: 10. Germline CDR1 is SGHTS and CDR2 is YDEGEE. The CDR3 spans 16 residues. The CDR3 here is CASNGQGAGNYYGYTF. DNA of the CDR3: TGTGCCAGCAACGGACAGGGGGCTGGAAATTACTATGGCTACACCTTC.

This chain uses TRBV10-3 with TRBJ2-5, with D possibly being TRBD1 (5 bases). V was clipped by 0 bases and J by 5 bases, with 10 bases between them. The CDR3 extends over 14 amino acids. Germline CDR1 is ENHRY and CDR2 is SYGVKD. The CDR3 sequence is CAISESQGGETQYF. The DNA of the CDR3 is TGTGCCATCAGTGAGTCCCAGGGTGGGGAGACCCAGTACTTC.

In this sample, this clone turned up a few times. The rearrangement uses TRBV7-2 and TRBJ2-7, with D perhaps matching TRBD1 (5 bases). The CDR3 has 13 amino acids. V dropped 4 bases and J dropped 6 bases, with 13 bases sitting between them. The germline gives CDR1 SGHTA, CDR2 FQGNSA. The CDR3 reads CASSSTVRGEQYF. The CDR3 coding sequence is TGTGCCAGCAGCTCGACAGTTAGGGGCGAGCAGTACTTC.

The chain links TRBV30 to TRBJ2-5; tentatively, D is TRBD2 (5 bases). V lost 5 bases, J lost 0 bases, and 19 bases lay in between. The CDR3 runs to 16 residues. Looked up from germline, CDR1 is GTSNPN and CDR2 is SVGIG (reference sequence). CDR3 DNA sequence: TGTGCCTGGGGTGCCGGCCAGCGGCAGAACCAAGAGACCCAGTACTTC. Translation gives CAWGAGQRQNQETQYF.

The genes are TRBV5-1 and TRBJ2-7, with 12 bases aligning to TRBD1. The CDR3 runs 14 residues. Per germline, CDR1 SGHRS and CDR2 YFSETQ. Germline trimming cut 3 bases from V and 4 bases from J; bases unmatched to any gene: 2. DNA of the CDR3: TGCGCCAGCAGCTGGGACAGGGGGCAATACGAGCAGTACTTC. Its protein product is CASSWDRGQYEQYF.

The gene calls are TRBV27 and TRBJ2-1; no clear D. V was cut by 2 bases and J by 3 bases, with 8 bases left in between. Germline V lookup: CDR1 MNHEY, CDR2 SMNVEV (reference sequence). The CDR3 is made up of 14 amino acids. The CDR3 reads CASSLGQSYNEQFF. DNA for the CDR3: TGTGCCAGCAGTTTAGGGCAGAGCTACAATGAGCAGTTCTTC.

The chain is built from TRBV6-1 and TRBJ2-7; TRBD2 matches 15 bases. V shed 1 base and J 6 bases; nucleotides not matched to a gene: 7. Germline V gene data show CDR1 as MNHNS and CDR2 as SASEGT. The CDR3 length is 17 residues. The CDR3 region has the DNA TGTGCCAGCAGTGAAGTCGGACTAGCGGGAGGGCCCCGCGAGCAGTACTTC. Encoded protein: CASSEVGLAGGPREQYF.

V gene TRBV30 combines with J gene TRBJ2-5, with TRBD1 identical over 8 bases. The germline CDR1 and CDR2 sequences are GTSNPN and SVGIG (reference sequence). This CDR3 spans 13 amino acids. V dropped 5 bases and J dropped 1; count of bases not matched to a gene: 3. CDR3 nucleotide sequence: TGTGCCTGGGGGACAGGCATCCAAGAGACCCAGTACTTC. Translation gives CAWGTGIQETQYF.

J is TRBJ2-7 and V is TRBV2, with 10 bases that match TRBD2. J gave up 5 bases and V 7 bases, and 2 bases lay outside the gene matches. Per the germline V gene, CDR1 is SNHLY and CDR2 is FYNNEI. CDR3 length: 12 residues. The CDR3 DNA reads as TGTGCCAGCACTAGCGGGAGAAACGAGCAGTACTTC. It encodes CASTSGRNEQYF.

The CDR3 protein is CASSWGTSGRSYNEQFF. As DNA, the CDR3 is TGTGCCAGCAGCTGGGGGACTAGCGGTCGATCCTACAATGAGCAGTTCTTC. The V and J genes are TRBV5-8 and TRBJ2-1; 11 nucleotides agree with TRBD2. After removal of 3 bases from V and 1 base from J, the junction contained 6 bases not matched to a gene. Germline CDR1 SGHTS, CDR2 YDEGEE. This CDR3 is built from 17 residues.

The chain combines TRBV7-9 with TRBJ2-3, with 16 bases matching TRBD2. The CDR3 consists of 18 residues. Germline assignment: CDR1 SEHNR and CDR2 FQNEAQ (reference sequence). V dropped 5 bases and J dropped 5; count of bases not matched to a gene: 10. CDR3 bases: TGTGCCAGCAGCCCCTCGGGACTAGCGGGAGGGCCGGTAGATACGCAGTATTTT. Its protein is CASSPSGLAGGPVDTQYF. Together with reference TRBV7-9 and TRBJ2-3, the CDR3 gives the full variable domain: DTGVSQNPRHKITKRGQNVTFRCDPISEHNRLYWYRQTLGQGPEFLTYFQNEAQLEKSRLLSDRFSAERPKGSFSTLEIQRTEQGDSAMYLCASSPSGLAGGPVDTQYFGPGTRLTVL.

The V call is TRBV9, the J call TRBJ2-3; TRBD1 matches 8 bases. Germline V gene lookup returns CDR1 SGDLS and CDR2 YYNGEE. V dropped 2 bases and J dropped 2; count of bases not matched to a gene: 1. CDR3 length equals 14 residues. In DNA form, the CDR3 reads TGTGCCAGCAGCGTGGACAGGGTCACAGATACGCAGTATTTT. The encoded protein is CASSVDRVTDTQYF.

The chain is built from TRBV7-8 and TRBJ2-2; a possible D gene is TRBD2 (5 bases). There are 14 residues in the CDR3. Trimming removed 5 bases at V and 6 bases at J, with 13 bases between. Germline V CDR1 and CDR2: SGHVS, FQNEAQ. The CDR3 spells CASSKEQLAGELFF. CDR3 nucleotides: TGTGCCAGCAGCAAAGAGCAACTAGCCGGGGAGCTGTTTTTT.